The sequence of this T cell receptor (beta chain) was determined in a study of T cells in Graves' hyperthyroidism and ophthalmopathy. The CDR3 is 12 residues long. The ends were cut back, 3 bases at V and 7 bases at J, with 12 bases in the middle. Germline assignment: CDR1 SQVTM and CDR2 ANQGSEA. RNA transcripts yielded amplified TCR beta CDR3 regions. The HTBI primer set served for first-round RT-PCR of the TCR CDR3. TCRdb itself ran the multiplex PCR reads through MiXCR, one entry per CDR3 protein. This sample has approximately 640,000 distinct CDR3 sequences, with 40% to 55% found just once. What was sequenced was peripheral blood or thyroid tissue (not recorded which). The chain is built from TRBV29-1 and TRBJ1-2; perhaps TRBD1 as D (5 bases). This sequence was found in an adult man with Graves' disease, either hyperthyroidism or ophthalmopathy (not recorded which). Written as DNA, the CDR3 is TGCAGCGTTGACACCGGGGGTATTGGCTACACCTTC. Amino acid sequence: CSVDTGGIGYTF. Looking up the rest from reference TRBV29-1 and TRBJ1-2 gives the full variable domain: SAVISQKPSRDICQRGTSLTIQCQVDSQVTMMFWYRQQPGQSLTLIATANQGSEATYESGFVIDKFPISRPNLTFSTLTVSNMSPEDSSIYLCSVDTGGIGYTFGSGTRLTVV.